This T cell receptor beta chain is drawn from a study of blood T cells in healthy people across ages. V lost 6 bases and J lost 6; bases outside the gene matches: 12. The CDR3 length is 15 residues. Germline lookup yields CDR1 ENHRY and CDR2 SYGVKD. Together with a sample-barcoded 5' primer, a J-beta primer mix was included in a second PCR lasting about 7 to 12 cycles. One entry per CDR3 protein, called by TCRdb with MiXCR from the 5' RACE reads. Among about 620,000 distinct CDR3 sequences, about 51% were seen once, and the ten largest hold less than 15%. This clonotype came up once. Its target is unknown. Regarding the study as a whole: No conclusive comparison of naive versus antigen-experienced cells was possible with unsorted PBMCs.

This clonotype originated in a woman older than 75 in good health. Source material: blood. The V gene is TRBV10-3, the J gene TRBJ2-7, with 9 nucleotides matching TRBD1. DNA for the CDR3: TGTGCCATCAGGGAGGACAGGGGAGGTTGGGGCGAGCAGTACTTC. Its translation: CAIREDRGGWGEQYF.